Listed below are T cell receptor beta chains from one sample, sequenced in a study of sequential checkpoint blockade in melanoma. Measured with immunoSEQ multiplex PCR; TCRdb has only the in-frame clones, and not every one. The sample contains about 9,600 clones, 27% of which appear only once. The sample in question was tumor tissue (inferred from file names), obtained from a patient given nivolumab and ipilimumab in sequence. The receptors derive from a human donor with melanoma. Each CDR3 is given with its conserved first and last residue. Fields, in order: V gene, D gene, clone size, J gene, CDR3 length, CDR3 DNA, CDR3 protein. D genes are given only for firm matches. For some rows the clone size is stated as once, few or many, or as a class when expanded; others skip it.

v_gene: TRBV5-1; d_gene: TRBD1; abundance: -; j_gene: TRBJ1-3; len: 14; CDR3nt: TGCGCCAGCAGCTTAGGGGACAGGGGAAACACCATATATTTT; CDR3aa: CASSLGDRGNTIYF
v_gene: TRBV6-8; d_gene: TRBD1; abundance: few; j_gene: TRBJ1-2; len: 12; CDR3nt: TGTGCCAGCAGTACGACAGGGGGAGGCTACACCTTC; CDR3aa: CASSTTGGGYTF
v_gene: TRBV18; d_gene: -; abundance: few; j_gene: TRBJ1-4; len: 16; CDR3nt: TGTGCCAGTACCCCAGGGTCCGCCAGAGGAGATGAAAAACTGTTTTTT; CDR3aa: CASTPGSARGDEKLFF
v_gene: TRBV6-8; d_gene: TRBD2; abundance: medium-sized; j_gene: TRBJ2-2; len: 14; CDR3nt: TGTGCCAGCCGTCTAGCGGGGGGCACCGGGGAGCTGTTTTTT; CDR3aa: CASRLAGGTGELFF
v_gene: TRBV5-1; d_gene: -; abundance: few; j_gene: TRBJ2-3; len: 16; CDR3nt: TGCGCCAGCGTCCTCTTCGGGACTGAAAGCACAGATACGCAGTATTTT; CDR3aa: CASVLFGTESTDTQYF
v_gene: TRBV18; d_gene: -; abundance: -; j_gene: TRBJ1-5; len: 14; CDR3nt: TGTGCCAGCTCACGGGGAGGAGGCAATCAGCCCCAGCATTTT; CDR3aa: CASSRGGGNQPQHF
v_gene: TRBV4-1; d_gene: -; abundance: -; j_gene: TRBJ1-5; len: 16; CDR3nt: TGCGCCAGCAGCCAAGGGACCTCAGGGGGCAATCAGCCCCAGCATTTT; CDR3aa: CASSQGTSGGNQPQHF
v_gene: TRBV19; d_gene: TRBD2; abundance: few; j_gene: TRBJ2-1; len: 15; CDR3nt: TGTGCCAGTAACAAAGCGGGGGGCTCCTACAATGAGCAGTTCTTC; CDR3aa: CASNKAGGSYNEQFF
v_gene: TRBV10-2; d_gene: TRBD2; abundance: -; j_gene: TRBJ2-4; len: 14; CDR3nt: TGCGCCAGCGGGCCGGGGGGAAGGTCCCTAATTCAGTACTTC; CDR3aa: CASGPGGRSLIQYF
v_gene: TRBV9; d_gene: -; abundance: -; j_gene: TRBJ1-4; len: 15; CDR3nt: TGTGCCAGCAGCGCCGGGGCATTAACTAATGAAAAACTGTTTTTT; CDR3aa: CASSAGALTNEKLFF
v_gene: TRBV5-1; d_gene: -; abundance: few; j_gene: TRBJ1-1; len: 17; CDR3nt: TGCGCCAGCAGCTTAGGGGAGGGACTCTTTTGGAACACTGAAGCTTTCTTT; CDR3aa: CASSLGEGLFWNTEAFF
v_gene: TRBV6-8; d_gene: TRBD1; abundance: medium-sized; j_gene: TRBJ2-2; len: 15; CDR3nt: TGTGCCAGCAACGAAGGGACAGGGGGAACCGGGGAGCTGTTTTTT; CDR3aa: CASNEGTGGTGELFF
v_gene: TRBV11-3; d_gene: -; abundance: many; j_gene: TRBJ1-1; len: 14; CDR3nt: TGTGCCAGCAGCTTTTTCCGGGACCGGGGGGGAGCTTTCTTT; CDR3aa: CASSFFRDRGGAFF
v_gene: TRBV6-8; d_gene: -; abundance: few; j_gene: TRBJ1-5; len: 15; CDR3nt: TGTGCCAGCGTCCCCCCTGGGGTCAGCAATCAGCCCCAGCATTTT; CDR3aa: CASVPPGVSNQPQHF
v_gene: TRBV11-3; d_gene: -; abundance: -; j_gene: TRBJ1-1; len: 14; CDR3nt: TGTGCCAGCAGCTTGGGGTTTACGGACACTGAAGCTTTCTTT; CDR3aa: CASSLGFTDTEAFF
v_gene: TRBV10-2; d_gene: TRBD1; abundance: -; j_gene: TRBJ2-5; len: 13; CDR3nt: TGCGCCAGCACAACAGGGGTTCAAGAGACCCAGTACTTC; CDR3aa: CASTTGVQETQYF
v_gene: TRBV19; d_gene: -; abundance: -; j_gene: TRBJ2-7; len: 15; CDR3nt: TGTGCCAGTAGTATTGGCAGGGTTTTCTCCTACGAGCAGTACTTC; CDR3aa: CASSIGRVFSYEQYF
v_gene: TRBV5-1; d_gene: -; abundance: once; j_gene: TRBJ2-6; len: 15; CDR3nt: TGCGCCAGCAGCAGCCAGCTGGGGTTGGCCAACGTCCTGACTTTC; CDR3aa: CASSSQLGLANVLTF
v_gene: TRBV6-8; d_gene: TRBD1; abundance: medium-sized; j_gene: TRBJ1-3; len: 15; CDR3nt: TGTGCCAGCATCAGACAGGGGGCTGCTGGAAACACCATATATTTT; CDR3aa: CASIRQGAAGNTIYF
v_gene: TRBV6-8; d_gene: -; abundance: -; j_gene: TRBJ1-1; len: 13; CDR3nt: TGTGCCAGCAGTGACCGAGTTAACACTGAAGCTTTCTTT; CDR3aa: CASSDRVNTEAFF
v_gene: TRBV9; d_gene: -; abundance: few; j_gene: TRBJ1-2; len: 12; CDR3nt: TGTGCCAGCAGCCCCAGTTTAGTCGGCTACACCTTC; CDR3aa: CASSPSLVGYTF
v_gene: TRBV5-1; d_gene: -; abundance: few; j_gene: TRBJ1-4; len: 15; CDR3nt: TGCGCCAGCAGCTCGGTACAACCGGGGAGTGAAAAACTGTTTTTT; CDR3aa: CASSSVQPGSEKLFF
v_gene: TRBV11-3; d_gene: -; abundance: -; j_gene: TRBJ1-1; len: 14; CDR3nt: TGTGCCAGCAGCTTTGGCGCGGGGGCGGGAGAAGCTTTCTTT; CDR3aa: CASSFGAGAGEAFF
v_gene: TRBV11-3; d_gene: TRBD1; abundance: few; j_gene: TRBJ1-2; len: 17; CDR3nt: TGTGCCAGCAGCCCCCGAGGAACGACAGGGCTCCGGCCTAGCTACACCTTC; CDR3aa: CASSPRGTTGLRPSYTF
v_gene: TRBV6-8; d_gene: -; abundance: -; j_gene: TRBJ2-4; len: 17; CDR3nt: TGTGCCAGCAGTTACCGAGGAGTGGGCAGGACCAAAAACATTCAGTACTTC; CDR3aa: CASSYRGVGRTKNIQYF
v_gene: TRBV6-8; d_gene: -; abundance: medium-sized; j_gene: TRBJ1-5; len: 13; CDR3nt: TGTGCCAGCAAGGACCGTCCATTTCAGCCCCAGCATTTT; CDR3aa: CASKDRPFQPQHF
v_gene: TRBV11-3; d_gene: -; abundance: few; j_gene: TRBJ2-4; len: 14; CDR3nt: TGTGCCAGCAGCTTCGGGACTGGCATGGAGCTTCAGTACTTC; CDR3aa: CASSFGTGMELQYF
v_gene: TRBV5-1; d_gene: -; abundance: -; j_gene: TRBJ2-3; len: 14; CDR3nt: TGCGCCAGCAGAGGGGACCCAAGCACAGATACGCAGTATTTT; CDR3aa: CASRGDPSTDTQYF
v_gene: TRBV5-1; d_gene: -; abundance: -; j_gene: TRBJ2-7; len: 15; CDR3nt: TGCGCCAGCAGTTTAGGGCGGGCTCAAACCTACGAGCAGTACTTC; CDR3aa: CASSLGRAQTYEQYF
v_gene: TRBV6-8; d_gene: TRBD1; abundance: -; j_gene: TRBJ1-1; len: 14; CDR3nt: TGTGCCATCAGTGCAGGGGGCTCTGACACTGAAGCTTTCTTT; CDR3aa: CAISAGGSDTEAFF
v_gene: TRBV6-8; d_gene: TRBD1; abundance: many; j_gene: TRBJ2-1; len: 15; CDR3nt: TGTGCCAGCGCGGAGGGACAGGGAGCGCAGGGTGTGCAGTTCTTC; CDR3aa: CASAEGQGAQGVQFF
v_gene: TRBV19; d_gene: -; abundance: -; j_gene: TRBJ1-2; len: 14; CDR3nt: TGTGCCAGTAGTATAGAAGGGGAAGGATATGGCTACACCTTC; CDR3aa: CASSIEGEGYGYTF
v_gene: TRBV6-8; d_gene: -; abundance: -; j_gene: TRBJ2-1; len: 16; CDR3nt: TGTGCCAGCACCGCTCGACAGTCGAGCTCCTACAATGAGCAGTTCTTC; CDR3aa: CASTARQSSSYNEQFF
v_gene: TRBV6-8; d_gene: -; abundance: -; j_gene: TRBJ2-5; len: 15; CDR3nt: TGTGCCAGCAGTTACTTGGGTTCCAACCAAGAGACCCAGTACTTC; CDR3aa: CASSYLGSNQETQYF
v_gene: TRBV6-8; d_gene: -; abundance: -; j_gene: TRBJ2-4; len: 15; CDR3nt: TGTGCCAGCAGAGGGACCCGGGGGGCCAAAAACATTCAGTACTTC; CDR3aa: CASRGTRGAKNIQYF
v_gene: TRBV11-3; d_gene: -; abundance: medium-sized; j_gene: TRBJ1-1; len: 15; CDR3nt: TGTGCCAGCAGCCCGGGACACCGGATGAACACTGAAGCTTTCTTT; CDR3aa: CASSPGHRMNTEAFF
v_gene: TRBV5-1; d_gene: -; abundance: once; j_gene: TRBJ1-4; len: 14; CDR3nt: TGCGCCAGCAGCTTGGGACAGCAAAATGAAAAACTGTTTTTT; CDR3aa: CASSLGQQNEKLFF
v_gene: TRBV29-1; d_gene: TRBD1; abundance: few; j_gene: TRBJ1-1; len: 14; CDR3nt: TGCAGCGTCAGCTCCGGGACAGGGATTGCTGAAGCTTTCTTT; CDR3aa: CSVSSGTGIAEAFF
v_gene: TRBV5-1; d_gene: TRBD1; abundance: -; j_gene: TRBJ1-1; len: 16; CDR3nt: TGCGCCAGCAGCTTCGCGGGACAGCTCATGAACACTGAAGCTTTCTTT; CDR3aa: CASSFAGQLMNTEAFF
v_gene: TRBV19; d_gene: TRBD1; abundance: few; j_gene: TRBJ2-4; len: 14; CDR3nt: TGTGCCAGTAGTATAGGGGCAGGGGGAAACATTCAGTACTTC; CDR3aa: CASSIGAGGNIQYF
v_gene: TRBV11-3; d_gene: -; abundance: many; j_gene: TRBJ1-2; len: 14; CDR3nt: TGTGCCAGCAGCTTCTATGGGCAGAGGAATGGCTACACCTTC; CDR3aa: CASSFYGQRNGYTF
v_gene: TRBV29-1; d_gene: -; abundance: -; j_gene: TRBJ1-1; len: 12; CDR3nt: TGCAGCATAAACAGGCAGAACACTGAAGCTTTCTTT; CDR3aa: CSINRQNTEAFF
v_gene: TRBV11-3; d_gene: TRBD2; abundance: many; j_gene: TRBJ2-1; len: 17; CDR3nt: TGTGCCAGCAGCTTAGGTGGACTAGCGGGGGGGCTGGATGAGCAGTTCTTC; CDR3aa: CASSLGGLAGGLDEQFF